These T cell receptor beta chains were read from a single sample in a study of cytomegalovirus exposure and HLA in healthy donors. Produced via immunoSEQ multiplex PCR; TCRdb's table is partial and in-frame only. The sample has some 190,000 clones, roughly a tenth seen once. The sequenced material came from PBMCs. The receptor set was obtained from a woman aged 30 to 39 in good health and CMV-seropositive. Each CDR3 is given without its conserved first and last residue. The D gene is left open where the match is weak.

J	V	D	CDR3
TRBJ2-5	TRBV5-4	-	ASSLAKVAQETQY
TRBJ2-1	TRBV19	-	ASSSGVYNEQF
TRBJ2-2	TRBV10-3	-	AISESQVSTGELF
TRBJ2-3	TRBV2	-	ASSAGLYTDTQY
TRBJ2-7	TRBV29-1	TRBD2	SAGEGSLYEQY
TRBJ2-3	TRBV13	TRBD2	ASSLGWGSSGSDTQY
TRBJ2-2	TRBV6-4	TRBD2	ASSALSGRATTGELF
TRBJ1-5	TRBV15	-	ATSDFREFSNQPQH
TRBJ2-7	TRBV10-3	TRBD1	AISAGTGRDEQY
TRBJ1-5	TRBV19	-	ASSIGGDNQPQH
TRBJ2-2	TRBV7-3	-	ASSLTLAVNTGELF
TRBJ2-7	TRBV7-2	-	ASSLARSYEQY
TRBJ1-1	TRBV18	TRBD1	ASSPPGTAMNTEAF
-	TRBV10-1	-	ASSDFGTRRPYEQY
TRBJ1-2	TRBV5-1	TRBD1	ASSEGDSKSYGYT
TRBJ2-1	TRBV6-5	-	ASRFLAANFNEQF
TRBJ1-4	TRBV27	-	ASSALFVTNEKLF
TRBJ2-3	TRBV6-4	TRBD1	ASSAQGADTQY
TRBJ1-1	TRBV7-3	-	ASSFTVNTEAF
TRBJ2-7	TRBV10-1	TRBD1	ASSPGQGIRDEQY
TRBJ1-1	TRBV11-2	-	ASSPRTVNTEAF
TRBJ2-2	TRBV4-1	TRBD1	ASSQPNRGLSPGELF
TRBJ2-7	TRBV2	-	ASRRTVSSYEQY
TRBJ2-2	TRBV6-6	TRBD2	ASTSSGANTGELF
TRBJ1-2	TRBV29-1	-	SVEEGLGGYT
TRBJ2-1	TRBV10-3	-	AISESLPRIDNEQF
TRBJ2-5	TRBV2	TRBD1	ASSRDRLQETQY
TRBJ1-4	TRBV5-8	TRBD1	ASSFGGQINEKLF
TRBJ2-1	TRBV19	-	ASVTRTDSDEQF
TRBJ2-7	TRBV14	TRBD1	ASSQAGTGYEQY
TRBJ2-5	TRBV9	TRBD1	ASSVASTGGAETQY
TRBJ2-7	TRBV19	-	ASSIGTDEQY
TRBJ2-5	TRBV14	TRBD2	ASSQSWLSGLAGVQTQY
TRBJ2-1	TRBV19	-	ASSNRGGHNNEQF
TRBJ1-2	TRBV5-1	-	ASSLTTGWNGYT
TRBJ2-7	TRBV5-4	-	ASSLTSGSEGQY
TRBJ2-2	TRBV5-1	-	ASSLVENTGELF
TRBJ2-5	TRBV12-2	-	ASRPDFKRASVDTRQETQY
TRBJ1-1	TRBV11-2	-	ASSLGSVQGKDTEAF
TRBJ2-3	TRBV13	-	ASSLGGSRSDTQY
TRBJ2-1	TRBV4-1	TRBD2	ASSPILAGVGYNEQF